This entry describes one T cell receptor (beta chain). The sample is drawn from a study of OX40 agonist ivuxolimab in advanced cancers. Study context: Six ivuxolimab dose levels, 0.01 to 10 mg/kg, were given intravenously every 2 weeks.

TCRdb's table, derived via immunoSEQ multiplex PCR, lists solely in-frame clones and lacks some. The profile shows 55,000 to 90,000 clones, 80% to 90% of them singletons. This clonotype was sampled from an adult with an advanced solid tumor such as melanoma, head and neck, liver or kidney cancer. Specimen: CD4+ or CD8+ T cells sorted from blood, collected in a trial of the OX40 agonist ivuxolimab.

The CDR3 DNA reads as TGTGCCAGCAGTCAGACCCAGAACACTGAAGCTTTCTTT. Its protein product is CASSQTQNTEAFF. The V gene is TRBV7-3, the J gene TRBJ1-1; D remains unclear. The V gene lost 6 bases and the J gene lost 1 base, with 9 bases spanning the gap. This CDR3 is built from 13 residues. Germline V gene sequence: CDR1 SGHTA, CDR2 FQGTGA.